A selection of T cell receptor beta chains follows, all from one sample in a study of OX40 agonist ivuxolimab in advanced cancers. Assay: immunoSEQ multiplex PCR; the TCRdb copy retains only in-frame clones and omits some. Of some 44,000 clones listed, around 80% are singletons. The source material was CD4+ or CD8+ T cells sorted from blood, sampled in a trial of the OX40 agonist ivuxolimab. These receptors came from an adult with an advanced solid tumor such as melanoma, head and neck, liver or kidney cancer. Both conserved end residues are part of each CDR3. Fields, in order: V gene, clone size, D gene, J gene, CDR3 DNA, CDR3 protein. The D gene is left open where the match is weak. The size field is filled for only some rows; it gives once, few, many or a size class.

V: TRBV19; size: few; D: TRBD1; J: TRBJ1-3; DNA: TGTGCCAGTAGTCCACCATTGGACAGGGGTGGAAACACCATATATTTT; CDR3: CASSPPLDRGGNTIYF
V: TRBV14; size: -; D: -; J: TRBJ2-7; DNA: TGTGCCAGCAGCCAGGGTCGATTAACAGAGTACGAGCAGTACTTC; CDR3: CASSQGRLTEYEQYF
V: TRBV30; size: few; D: TRBD1; J: TRBJ1-2; DNA: TGTGCCTGCTGGCCGGGACAGGGGGACGGTGGCTACACCTTC; CDR3: CACWPGQGDGGYTF
V: TRBV2; size: -; D: TRBD1; J: TRBJ2-3; DNA: TGTGCCAGCAGCCGACAGGGGGCGCGCGTAGATACGCAGTATTTT; CDR3: CASSRQGARVDTQYF
V: TRBV5-5; size: -; D: -; J: TRBJ1-2; DNA: TGTGCCAGCAGCTTAGGGGGATCGGTCTATGGCTACACCTTC; CDR3: CASSLGGSVYGYTF
V: TRBV6-5; size: once; D: TRBD1; J: TRBJ2-3; DNA: TGTGCCAGCAGTGAGGACAGGGGGCGGGATACGCAGTATTTT; CDR3: CASSEDRGRDTQYF
V: TRBV5-1; size: once; D: -; J: TRBJ2-5; DNA: TGCGCCAGCAGCTTACAAGGGAATGCCGAAGAGACCCAGTACTTC; CDR3: CASSLQGNAEETQYF
V: TRBV14; size: -; D: TRBD2; J: TRBJ2-1; DNA: TGTGCCAGCAGCCAAGATCCCGGGAGGGCTAGCCATGAGCAGTTCTTC; CDR3: CASSQDPGRASHEQFF
V: TRBV30; size: -; D: TRBD2; J: TRBJ2-7; DNA: TGTGCCTGGAGTACGGGGGGTTGGGGCTACGAGCAGTACTTC; CDR3: CAWSTGGWGYEQYF
V: TRBV5-1; size: -; D: -; J: TRBJ2-1; DNA: TGCGCCAGCAGCTTGGGGCAGGGCTACAATGAGCAGTTCTTC; CDR3: CASSLGQGYNEQFF
V: TRBV7-9; size: -; D: -; J: TRBJ1-1; DNA: TGTGCCAGCAGCTTTCGGAGTGCCGGCCGGACTGAAGCTTTCTTT; CDR3: CASSFRSAGRTEAFF